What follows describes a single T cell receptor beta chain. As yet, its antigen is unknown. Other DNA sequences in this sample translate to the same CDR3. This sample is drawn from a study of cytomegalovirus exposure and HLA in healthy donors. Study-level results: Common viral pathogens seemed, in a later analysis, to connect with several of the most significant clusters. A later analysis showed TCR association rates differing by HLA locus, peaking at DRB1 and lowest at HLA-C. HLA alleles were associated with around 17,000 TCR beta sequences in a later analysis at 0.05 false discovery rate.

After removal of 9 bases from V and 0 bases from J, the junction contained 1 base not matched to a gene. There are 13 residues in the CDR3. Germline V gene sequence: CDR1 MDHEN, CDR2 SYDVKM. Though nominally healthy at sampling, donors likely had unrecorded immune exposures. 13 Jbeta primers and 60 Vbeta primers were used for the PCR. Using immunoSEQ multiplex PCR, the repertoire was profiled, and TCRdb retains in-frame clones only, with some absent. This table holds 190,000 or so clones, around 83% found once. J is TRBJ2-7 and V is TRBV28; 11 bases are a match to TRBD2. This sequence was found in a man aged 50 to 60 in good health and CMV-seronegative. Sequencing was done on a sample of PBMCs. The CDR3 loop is CASTSGSSYEQYF. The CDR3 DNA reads TGTGCCAGTACTAGCGGGAGCTCCTACGAGCAGTACTTC.